This TCR beta chain was sequenced during a study of T-cell reconstitution after alpha-beta-depleted transplantation in children. The germline gives CDR1 SGHAT, CDR2 FQNNGV. The V gene lost 2 bases and the J gene lost 3 bases, with 19 bases spanning the gap. The CDR3 covers 17 residues. Unique molecular identifiers were incorporated when the TCRbeta library was constructed. MiXCR was run by TCRdb on the PCR reads, yielding one entry per CDR3 protein. The sample shows 530,000 or so distinct CDR3 sequences, roughly a quarter of them seen only once. To note about this clonotype: The antigen remains unidentified.

General study findings and limits: In patients about two months after transplant, alpha-beta T cells reportedly arose from several hundred expanded graft clones. Elevated TCRbeta diversity at day 60 was traced, in some patients, to surviving recipient T cells and thymic progenitors. The main origin of T-cell counts and diversity one year after transplant was newly produced T cells.

The TCR originated in a boy in the first two years of life with Wiskott-Aldrich syndrome, due to receive a stem cell transplant. The sequencing here drew on PBMCs, taken before TCRalphabeta/CD19-depleted stem cell transplant. The J gene is TRBJ2-5, the V gene TRBV11-2; D is unresolved. The CDR3 DNA reads TGTGCCAGCAGCTTAATAGGAGTACTGGACGACAAAGAGACCCAGTACTTC. Its translation: CASSLIGVLDDKETQYF.